What follows is one TCR beta chain and its context. Methods used by the authors: Quantification of nucleated cells was approximated via reference gene primer amplification. TCRdb's table, derived via immunoSEQ multiplex PCR, lists solely in-frame clones and lacks some. The V and J calls and clone size come from that table; D and trimming were worked out from the DNA. The table lists around 370,000 clones, almost 90% of them singletons, with 6.5% to 7% in the top ten. This entry is derived from a study of blood T cell repertoires in COVID-19. About the study: COVID-19 samples from acute and convalescent phases originated in the United States, Italy and Spain. PBMCs, B-cell-depleted T cells, or T cells provided the cDNA or gDNA that made up the material.

With 6 bases removed from V and 3 bases from J, the gap between germline ends came to 8 bases. CDR1 is MDHEN and CDR2 is SYDVKM in the germline V gene. This CDR3 is built from 12 residues. The specimen was peripheral blood. The receptor was derived from a man between 18 and 35 years old with active or convalescent COVID-19. The rearrangement links TRBV28 to TRBJ2-5, with no clear D. For the CDR3, the DNA is TGTGCCAGCAGGTACAGTGAAGAGACCCAGTACTTC. This sequence encodes CASRYSEETQYF.